The next 21 T cell receptor beta chains were all read from a single sample in a study of T cell repertoires in cytomegalovirus infection. From the reads, TCRdb called clonotypes with MiXCR, one entry per CDR3 protein. The table lists a few hundred thousand distinct CDR3 sequences, roughly 9.1% of them singletons. Material: PBMCs. These receptors all stem from a human donor in good health (CMV status not recorded). Some clones in this sample may be carry-over from other donors' samples.

The chain couples TRBV19 to TRBJ1-1; the D gene is possibly TRBD1 (6 bases). V was trimmed by 3 bases and J by 0 bases, leaving 11 bases between them. The germline V gene encodes CDR1 LNHDA and CDR2 SQIVND (reference sequence). This CDR3 comprises 15 residues. In nucleotides, the CDR3 is TGTGCCAGTAGTATTCCCGGACAGATGAACACTGAAGCTTTCTTT. Its protein product is CASSIPGQMNTEAFF.

This clonotype occurred many times. The rearrangement uses TRBV6-1 and TRBJ2-2; perhaps TRBD1 as D (6 bases). There are 15 residues in the CDR3. Trimming left V 6 bases short and J 0 bases short, with 11 bases between. Germline V CDR1 and CDR2: MNHNS, SASEGT. The CDR3 DNA sequence: TGTGCCAGCAGAAAGACAGGATCGAACACCGGGGAGCTGTTTTTT. It codes for CASRKTGSNTGELFF.

In this sample, this clonotype turned up many times. The chain combines TRBV7-2 with TRBJ2-2; D not certain. The CDR3 contains 15 residues. Germline CDR1 and CDR2: SGHTA and FQGNSA. V shed 4 bases and J shed 4 bases, with 13 bases lying between them. CDR3 sequence reads: CASSSRSYGTGELFF. CDR3 nucleotide sequence: TGTGCCAGCAGCTCTCGGTCGTACGGCACCGGGGAGCTGTTTTTT.

The gene calls are TRBV14 and TRBJ1-1; D is undetermined. The CDR3 extends over 11 amino acids. The V end lost 1 base, the J end lost 9 bases, and 6 bases lay between the germline ends. Germline CDR1 and CDR2: SGHDN and FVKESK. The CDR3 reads CASSQVRKAFF. The CDR3 nucleotides read TGTGCCAGCAGCCAAGTGAGGAAAGCTTTCTTT.

The sample holds a few counts of this clonotype. The gene calls are TRBV4-1 and TRBJ1-5, with D uncertain. The CDR3 length is 14 residues. Germline V gives CDR1 MGHRA, CDR2 YSYEKL. Between the trimmed V and J ends, which lost 1 base and 5 bases, there was a span of 9 bases. The CDR3 nucleotides are TGCGCCAGCAGCCAAGGACTTAGGGATCAGCCCCAGCATTTT. Protein: CASSQGLRDQPQHF.

This clonotype was seen ten or more times. Here the CDR3 DNA reads TGTGCCAGCAGTCAGACTAGAACAAACTACGAGCAGTACTTC. Translating gives CASSQTRTNYEQYF. This chain links TRBV28 with TRBJ2-7; maybe TRBD2 (6 bases). Germline CDR1 reads MDHEN; CDR2 reads SYDVKM. The V gene lost 5 bases and the J gene lost 3 bases, with 14 bases spanning the gap. The CDR3 length is 14 residues.

The chain uses TRBV3-1 and TRBJ1-2; possibly TRBD1 for D (5 bases). V was cut by 3 bases and J by 8 bases, with 13 bases left in between. The germline CDR1 and CDR2 sequences are LGHDT and YNNKEL (reference sequence). There are 13 residues in the CDR3. The CDR3 sequence: CASSQRGGDGYTF. The CDR3 coding sequence is TGTGCCAGCAGCCAGAGGGGAGGGGACGGCTACACCTTC.

The chain combines TRBV7-4 with TRBJ2-1, with 7 bases fitting TRBD2. Germline V CDR1 and CDR2: SGHVT, SQSDAQ. The ends lost 3 bases at V and 7 bases at J; junction bases unmatched: 3. The CDR3 consists of 13 residues. CDR3 in amino acids: CASSLELANEQFF. The CDR3 bases are TGTGCCAGCAGCTTGGAACTAGCGAATGAGCAGTTCTTC.

At least ten counts were recorded for this clonotype. The chain uses TRBV27 and TRBJ2-7; D not resolved. The CDR3 runs 11 residues. The V and J ends lost 4 bases and 7 bases respectively, with 8 bases between them. Germline V CDR1 and CDR2: MNHEY, SMNVEV (reference sequence). CDR3 sequence (DNA): TGTGCCAGCAGTTCCCCAGTGGAGCAGTACTTC. Translation gives CASSSPVEQYF.

V and J are TRBV18 and TRBJ2-1; 16 bases match TRBD2. The germline V gene has CDR1 KGHSH and CDR2 LQKENI. Trimming at V came to 3 bases and at J to 7 bases, leaving 6 bases not matched to a gene. CDR3 size: 17 residues. CDR3 DNA: TGTGCCAGCTCACCTCCGGGACTAGCGGGGGGGAAGAATGAGCAGTTCTTC. Translated, it gives CASSPPGLAGGKNEQFF.

This clonotype came up many times. The chain combines TRBV7-9 with TRBJ2-1; 10 bases align to TRBD2. With 4 bases clipped from V and 7 bases from J, the junction kept 7 bases outside the gene matches. Looked up from germline, CDR1 is SEHNR and CDR2 is FQNEAQ (reference sequence). The CDR3 spans 15 residues. The CDR3 DNA sequence: TGTGCCAGCAGCTCGGGGACTAGCGAGTTAAATGAGCAGTTCTTC. This sequence encodes CASSSGTSELNEQFF. The whole variable domain, filled in from reference TRBV7-9 and TRBJ2-1, reads DTGVSQNPRHKITKRGQNVTFRCDPISEHNRLYWYRQTLGQGPEFLTYFQNEAQLEKSRLLSDRFSAERPKGSFSTLEIQRTEQGDSAMYLCASSSGTSELNEQFFGPGTRLTVL.

This clonotype was counted ten times or more. The CDR3 DNA sequence: TGTGCCACCGACGGGCGAGGCGGCTCCTACAATGAGCAGTTCTTC. This translates into CATDGRGGSYNEQFF. V is TRBV7-8 and J is TRBJ2-1; D ambiguous. CDR3 length: 15 amino acids. Germline V gene sequence: CDR1 SGHVS, CDR2 FQNEAQ. The ends were cut back, 10 bases at V and 0 bases at J, with 16 bases in the middle. The entire variable domain, with the rest obtained from reference TRBV7-8 and TRBJ2-1, is as follows: GAGVSQSPRYKVAKRGQDVALRCDPISGHVSLFWYQQALGQGPEFLTYFQNEAQLDKSGLPSDRFFAERPEGSVSTLKIQRTQQEDSAVYLCATDGRGGSYNEQFFGPGTRLTVL.

The chain recombines TRBV19 with TRBJ2-2, with D unresolved. The CDR3 is 12 amino acids. Trimming stripped 7 bases from V and 6 bases from J, with 9 bases between. Germline V gene lookup returns CDR1 LNHDA and CDR2 SQIVND (reference sequence). Here the CDR3 reads CASTEHAGELFF. As DNA, the CDR3 is TGTGCCAGTACCGAGCACGCCGGGGAGCTGTTTTTT.

Many counts were recorded for this clonotype. The V call is TRBV5-1, the J call TRBJ1-3; D is unresolved. V was shortened by 1 base and J by 4 bases, with 9 bases between the two germline ends. The germline V gene has CDR1 SGHRS and CDR2 YFSETQ. The CDR3 spans 14 residues. This CDR3 is CASSLSPGGNTIYF. CDR3 sequence (DNA): TGCGCCAGCAGCTTGAGTCCTGGCGGAAACACCATATATTTT.

At least ten counts were recorded for this clonotype. The V gene is TRBV7-2, the J gene TRBJ1-5, with a weak D call TRBD1 (5 bases). Germline V CDR1 and CDR2: SGHTA, FQGNSA. The CDR3 is made up of 14 amino acids. V gave up 2 bases and J gave up 6 bases, with 11 bases separating them. The CDR3 bases are TGTGCCAGCAGCTTAAATCAGGGCAGTCAGCCCCAGCATTTT. Translated, it gives CASSLNQGSQPQHF. The entire variable domain, with the rest obtained from reference TRBV7-2 and TRBJ1-5, is as follows: GAGVSQSPSNKVTEKGKDVELRCDPISGHTALYWYRQSLGQGLEFLIYFQGNSAPDKSGLPSDRFSAERTGGSVSTLTIQRTQQEDSAVYLCASSLNQGSQPQHFGDGTRLSIL.

This clonotype was counted at least ten times. The chain has TRBV7-2 and TRBJ2-5; 11 nucleotides agree with TRBD2. The CDR3 spans 16 residues. The junction had 2 bases not matched to a gene; V was cut back by 0 bases and J by 2 bases. The germline CDR1 and CDR2 sequences are SGHTA and FQGNSA. DNA for the CDR3: TGTGCCAGCAGCTTAGCTAGCGGGAGGGGTCAAGAGACCCAGTACTTC. It codes for CASSLASGRGQETQYF.

This clonotype showed up many times. J is TRBJ1-5 and V is TRBV28; D gene unclear. The CDR3 length is 11 residues. Germline CDR1 and CDR2: MDHEN and SYDVKM. With 6 bases removed from V and 16 bases from J, the gap between germline ends came to 16 bases. In nucleotides, the CDR3 is TGTGCCAGCAGCGAGACTCGCACCCGACATTTT. It codes for CASSETRTRHF. Full variable domain (missing parts from reference TRBV28 and TRBJ1-5): DVKVTQSSRYLVKRTGEKVFLECVQDMDHENMFWYRQDPGLGLRLIYFSYDVKMKEKGDIPEGYSVSREKKERFSLILESASTNQTSMYLCASSETRTRHFGDGTRLSIL.

This clonotype was seen a handful of times. The V and J genes are TRBV6-5 and TRBJ2-7, with D maybe TRBD2 (6 bases). V was clipped by 0 bases and J by 0 bases, with 6 bases between them. CDR1 and CDR2 (germline): MNHEY, SVGAGI. CDR3 size: 14 residues. The CDR3 reads CASSYSDYSYEQYF. The CDR3 DNA sequence: TGTGCCAGCAGTTACTCGGACTACTCCTACGAGCAGTACTTC.

This clonotype is a singleton in its sample. The chain has TRBV5-6 and TRBJ2-5; D possibly matches TRBD1 or TRBD2 (5 bases each). This CDR3 spans 14 amino acids. The V and J ends lost 5 bases and 5 bases respectively, with 16 bases between them. CDR1 SGHDT and CDR2 YYEEEE come from the germline V gene. The CDR3 DNA is TGTGCCAGCAGACAGAGCGGAGAGGGGGAGACCCAGTACTTC. It specifies CASRQSGEGETQYF.

This clonotype appeared a few times. V gene TRBV19 combines with J gene TRBJ2-1, with D hard to call. From germline, CDR1 is LNHDA and CDR2 SQIVND (reference sequence). CDR3 length: 12 amino acids. Trimming left V 3 bases short and J 5 bases short, with 5 bases between. CDR3 sequence: CASSIGHNEQFF. CDR3 DNA sequence: TGTGCCAGTAGTATCGGACACAATGAGCAGTTCTTC.

This clonotype was recorded many times. The V gene is TRBV7-2, the J gene TRBJ1-1, with 8 bases that match TRBD1. CDR3 length equals 14 residues. Germline CDR1 SGHTA, CDR2 FQGNSA. V lost 5 bases and J lost 5; bases outside the gene matches: 7. The CDR3 DNA reads as TGTGCCAGCAGCCCACACAGGGGGGATACTGAAGCTTTCTTT. Residues: CASSPHRGDTEAFF.